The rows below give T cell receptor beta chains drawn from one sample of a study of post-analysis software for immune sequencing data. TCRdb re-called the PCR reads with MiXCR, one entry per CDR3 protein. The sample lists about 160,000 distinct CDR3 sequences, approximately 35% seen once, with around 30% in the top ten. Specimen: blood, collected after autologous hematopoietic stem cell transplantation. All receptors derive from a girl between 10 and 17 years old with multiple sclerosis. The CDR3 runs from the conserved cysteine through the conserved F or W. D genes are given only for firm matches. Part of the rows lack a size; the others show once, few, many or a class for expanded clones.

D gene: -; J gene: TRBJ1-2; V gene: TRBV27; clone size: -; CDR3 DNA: TGTGCCAGCAGTTTCCAAGGCTTACAGGGCCGCTATGGCTACACCTTC; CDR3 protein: CASSFQGLQGRYGYTF
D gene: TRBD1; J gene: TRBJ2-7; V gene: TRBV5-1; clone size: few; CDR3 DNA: TGCGCCAGCAGCTTCGGGACAGGTGGAGCCTACGAGCAGTACTTC; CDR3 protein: CASSFGTGGAYEQYF
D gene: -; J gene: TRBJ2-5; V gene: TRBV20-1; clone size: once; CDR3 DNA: TGCAGTGCCACAATGTGGGGGTCGGAGATCCAGTACTTC; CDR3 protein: CSATMWGSEIQYF
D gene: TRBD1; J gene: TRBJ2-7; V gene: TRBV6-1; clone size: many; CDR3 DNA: TGTGCCAGCAGTACGGACAGGGCAGGCGAGCAGTACTTC; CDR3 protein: CASSTDRAGEQYF
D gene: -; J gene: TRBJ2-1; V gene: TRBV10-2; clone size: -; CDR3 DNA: TGCGCCAGCAGTGAGTGGGACTCTGAGCAGTTCTTC; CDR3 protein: CASSEWDSEQFF
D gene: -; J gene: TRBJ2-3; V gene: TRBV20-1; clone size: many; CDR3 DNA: TGCAGTGCTAGAGCAGGCGGGACACGCACAGATACGCAGTATTTT; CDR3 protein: CSARAGGTRTDTQYF
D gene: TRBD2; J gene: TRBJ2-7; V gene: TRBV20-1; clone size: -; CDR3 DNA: TGCAGTGCTAGAAAAGCGGGAGTAATTGAGGAGCAGTACTTC; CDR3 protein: CSARKAGVIEEQYF
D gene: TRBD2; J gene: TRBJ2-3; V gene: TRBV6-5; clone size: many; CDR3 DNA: TGTGCCACCCGAGGCGGACTAGCGGGCACAGATACGCAGTATTTT; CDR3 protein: CATRGGLAGTDTQYF
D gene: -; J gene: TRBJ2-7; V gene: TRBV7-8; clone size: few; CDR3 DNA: TGTGCCAGCAGCTTAGAGTTGTACAGCTACGAGCAGTACTTC; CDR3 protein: CASSLELYSYEQYF
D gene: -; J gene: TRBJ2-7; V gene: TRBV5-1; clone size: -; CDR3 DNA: TGCGCCAGCAGCTTGCCCCCCGGGGGATCCTACGAGCAGTACTTC; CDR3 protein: CASSLPPGGSYEQYF
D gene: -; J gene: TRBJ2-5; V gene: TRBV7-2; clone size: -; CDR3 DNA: TGTGCCAGCAGCCCCCAAAACCGGCGCGAAGAGACCCAGTACTTC; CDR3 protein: CASSPQNRREETQYF
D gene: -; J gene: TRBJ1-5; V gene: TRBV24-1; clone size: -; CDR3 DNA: TGTGCCACCAGTGATAATGGGGGCCGGGGGGGCAATCAGCCCCAGCATTTT; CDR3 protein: CATSDNGGRGGNQPQHF
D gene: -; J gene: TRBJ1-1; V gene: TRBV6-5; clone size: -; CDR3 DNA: TGTGCCAGCAGACCCAACTCAGAGGGGCGGACTGAAGCTTTCTTT; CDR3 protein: CASRPNSEGRTEAFF
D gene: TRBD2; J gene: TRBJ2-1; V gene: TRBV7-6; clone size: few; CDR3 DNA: TGTGCCAGCAGCTTAGTCCCCCCTAGCGGGTACAATGAGCAGTTCTTC; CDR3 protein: CASSLVPPSGYNEQFF
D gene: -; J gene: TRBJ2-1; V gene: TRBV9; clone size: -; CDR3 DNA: TGTGCCAGCAGCGTACGTGGAGAAGTGGGTGAGCAGTTCTTC; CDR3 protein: CASSVRGEVGEQFF
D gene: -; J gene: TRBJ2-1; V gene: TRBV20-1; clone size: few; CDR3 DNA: TGCAGTGGGAGAGGCAGCGGGTTGAGCTCCTACAATGAGCAGTTCTTC; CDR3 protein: CSGRGSGLSSYNEQFF
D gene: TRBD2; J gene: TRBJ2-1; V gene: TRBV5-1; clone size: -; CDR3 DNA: TGCGCCAGCAGCAGAAAAGCGGGAGGGGGGAACTACAATGAGCAGTTCTTC; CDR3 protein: CASSRKAGGGNYNEQFF
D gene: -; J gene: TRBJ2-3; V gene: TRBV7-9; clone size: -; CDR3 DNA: TGTGCCAGCAGCATCCCAGGGGGCACAGATACGCAGTATTTT; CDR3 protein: CASSIPGGTDTQYF
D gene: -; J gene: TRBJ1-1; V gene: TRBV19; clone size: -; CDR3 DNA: TGTGCCAGTAGTCCCCCGGGGGTCCGGACCACTGAAGCTTTCTTT; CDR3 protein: CASSPPGVRTTEAFF
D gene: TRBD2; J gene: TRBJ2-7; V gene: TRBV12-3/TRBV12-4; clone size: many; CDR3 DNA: TGTGCCAGCAGTTTAGGTGGGACTAGCGGCTTCTCCTACGAGCAGTACTTC; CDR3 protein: CASSLGGTSGFSYEQYF
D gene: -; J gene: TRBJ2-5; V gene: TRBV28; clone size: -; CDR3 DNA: TGTGCCAGCAGCTCCCCGAAGGTCCAAGAGACCCAGTACTTC; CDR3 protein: CASSSPKVQETQYF
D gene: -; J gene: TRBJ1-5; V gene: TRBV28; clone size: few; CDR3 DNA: TGTGCCAGCAGTTTTATAGAGGGTAGCAATCAGCCCCAGCATTTT; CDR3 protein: CASSFIEGSNQPQHF
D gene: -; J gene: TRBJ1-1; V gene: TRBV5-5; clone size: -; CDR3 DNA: TGTGCCAGCAGCTTGCTCGCAGCGAACACTGAAGCTTTCTTT; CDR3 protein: CASSLLAANTEAFF